This T cell receptor (beta chain) appears in the sequencing data of a study of beta chain features in type 1 diabetes. Sequenced material consisted of expressed TCRB transcripts (all of the isolated RNA was reverse transcribed). Measured with immunoSEQ multiplex PCR; TCRdb has only the in-frame clones, and not every one. The sample has under 250,000 clones; roughly 14% are singletons. Purities in excess of 98% were seen in all sorted populations. Germline trimming cut 1 base from V and 4 bases from J; bases unmatched to any gene: 1. Per germline, CDR1 LGHNA and CDR2 YSLEER. The CDR3 is made up of 14 amino acids. As concerns this clone: Its antigen remains unknown.

Broader study findings: There was a possibility that cDNA sequencing over-represented cells with high TCR expression.

V usage is TRBV4-3 and J usage is TRBJ2-5; 9 bases agree with TRBD2. This TCR came from a woman aged 40-49 years in good health. Material: naive CD4+ T cells from blood. The CDR3 bases are TGCGCCAGCAGCCAAGGGCGGGGGGGAGAGACCCAGTACTTC. It encodes CASSQGRGGETQYF.